These T cell receptor beta chains were read from a single sample in a study of blood T cell repertoires in COVID-19. TCRdb's copy holds only in-frame clones and misses some; the assay was immunoSEQ multiplex PCR. This table has under 300,000 clones, about 79% appearing once. What was sequenced was peripheral blood. These receptors all stem from a woman older than 75 with acute or convalescent COVID-19. Both conserved end residues are part of each CDR3. A D gene is named only where the DNA matches it firmly. Size is stated for part of the rows, as once, few or many counts, or as a class when the clone is expanded.

clone_size: .; v_call: TRBV9; d_call: .; j_call: TRBJ1-6; cdr3_length: 15; cdr3_nt: TGTGCCAGCAGCGTAGAAGGACAGTATAATTCACCCCTCCACTTT; cdr3_aa: CASSVEGQYNSPLHF
clone_size: .; v_call: TRBV18; d_call: .; j_call: TRBJ1-4; cdr3_length: 15; cdr3_nt: TGTGCCAGCTCACCACCGGGGGGGGCTCGGGAAAAACTGTTTTTT; cdr3_aa: CASSPPGGAREKLFF
clone_size: .; v_call: TRBV18; d_call: .; j_call: TRBJ2-5; cdr3_length: 13; cdr3_nt: TGTGCCAGCTCACCACCGTCTGTTGAGACCCAGTACTTC; cdr3_aa: CASSPPSVETQYF
clone_size: .; v_call: TRBV9; d_call: TRBD2; j_call: TRBJ2-2; cdr3_length: 16; cdr3_nt: TGTGCCAGCAGCGGGACTAGCGGGACGAACACCGGGGAGCTGTTTTTT; cdr3_aa: CASSGTSGTNTGELFF
clone_size: .; v_call: TRBV5-5; d_call: TRBD1; j_call: TRBJ1-1; cdr3_length: 16; cdr3_nt: TGTGCCAGCAGCTTGGAACCGGGACAGTTCTTCACTGAAGCTTTCTTT; cdr3_aa: CASSLEPGQFFTEAFF
clone_size: .; v_call: TRBV5-1; d_call: TRBD1; j_call: TRBJ1-2; cdr3_length: 16; cdr3_nt: TGCGCCAGCAGCTTGGAGGGGACAGGGACCCCTTGGGGCTACACCTTC; cdr3_aa: CASSLEGTGTPWGYTF
clone_size: .; v_call: TRBV5-6; d_call: .; j_call: TRBJ1-5; cdr3_length: 16; cdr3_nt: TGTGCCAGCAGCTCCCGGCAGGGTGCAAGCAATCAGCCCCAGCATTTT; cdr3_aa: CASSSRQGASNQPQHF
clone_size: few; v_call: TRBV3-1/TRBV3-2; d_call: TRBD2; j_call: TRBJ2-1; cdr3_length: 13; cdr3_nt: TGTGCCAGCAGCCAGGGAGGGGTCAATGAGCAGTTCTTC; cdr3_aa: CASSQGGVNEQFF
clone_size: .; v_call: TRBV19; d_call: .; j_call: TRBJ1-1; cdr3_length: 13; cdr3_nt: TGTGCCAGTAGTCCCGGACAGAACACTGAAGCTTTCTTT; cdr3_aa: CASSPGQNTEAFF
clone_size: .; v_call: TRBV3-1/TRBV3-2; d_call: .; j_call: TRBJ2-5; cdr3_length: 14; cdr3_nt: TGTGCCAGCAGCCCTACCGGGGAGGTAGAGACCCAGTACTTC; cdr3_aa: CASSPTGEVETQYF
clone_size: .; v_call: TRBV6-5; d_call: .; j_call: TRBJ2-7; cdr3_length: 14; cdr3_nt: TGTGCCAGCAGTTACGACGACAGCTCCTACGAGCAGTACTTC; cdr3_aa: CASSYDDSSYEQYF
clone_size: few; v_call: TRBV18; d_call: TRBD1; j_call: TRBJ2-7; cdr3_length: 13; cdr3_nt: TGTGCCAGCTCACCTAGACAGGGCGGCGAGCAGTACTTC; cdr3_aa: CASSPRQGGEQYF
clone_size: once; v_call: TRBV11-3; d_call: TRBD1; j_call: TRBJ2-2; cdr3_length: 15; cdr3_nt: TGTGCCAGCAGCCTTGGACAGGGTGACACCGGGGAGCTGTTTTTT; cdr3_aa: CASSLGQGDTGELFF
clone_size: .; v_call: TRBV7-2; d_call: .; j_call: TRBJ2-7; cdr3_length: 14; cdr3_nt: TGTGCCAGCAGCTTAGGCGGAAAACCCTACGAGCAGTACTTC; cdr3_aa: CASSLGGKPYEQYF
clone_size: .; v_call: TRBV28; d_call: .; j_call: TRBJ1-4; cdr3_length: 13; cdr3_nt: TGTGCCAGCAGTCCGACACGCCGTGAAAAACTGTTTTTT; cdr3_aa: CASSPTRREKLFF
clone_size: .; v_call: TRBV3-1/TRBV3-2; d_call: .; j_call: TRBJ1-1; cdr3_length: 11; cdr3_nt: TGTGCCAGCAGTTGGGGGGATGAAGCTTTCTTT; cdr3_aa: CASSWGDEAFF
clone_size: .; v_call: TRBV2; d_call: TRBD1; j_call: TRBJ1-2; cdr3_length: 16; cdr3_nt: TGTGCCAGCAGTGGCCGCCAGGCCGGGACAGACTATGGCTACACCTTC; cdr3_aa: CASSGRQAGTDYGYTF
clone_size: .; v_call: TRBV12-3/TRBV12-4; d_call: .; j_call: TRBJ1-6; cdr3_length: 12; cdr3_nt: TGTGCCAGCAGTTCAGGGAATTCACCCCTCCACTTT; cdr3_aa: CASSSGNSPLHF
clone_size: once; v_call: TRBV7-3; d_call: TRBD1; j_call: TRBJ1-1; cdr3_length: 13; cdr3_nt: TGTGCCAGCAGCTTAAAGGGGGCAGCTGAAGCTTTCTTT; cdr3_aa: CASSLKGAAEAFF
clone_size: .; v_call: TRBV6-5; d_call: TRBD1; j_call: TRBJ2-2; cdr3_length: 15; cdr3_nt: TGTGCCAGCAGTCCGCTTCAGGGGGTCACCGGGGAGCTGTTTTTT; cdr3_aa: CASSPLQGVTGELFF
clone_size: .; v_call: TRBV20-1; d_call: .; j_call: TRBJ2-5; cdr3_length: 10; cdr3_nt: TGCAGTGCCCGCGGGCCGTCCCAGTACTTC; cdr3_aa: CSARGPSQYF
clone_size: .; v_call: TRBV6-5; d_call: TRBD1; j_call: TRBJ2-7; cdr3_length: 14; cdr3_nt: TGTGCCAGCAGTTCCAGCCCCGGACAGGGACAGCAGTACTTC; cdr3_aa: CASSSSPGQGQQYF
clone_size: .; v_call: TRBV4-1; d_call: .; j_call: TRBJ1-4; cdr3_length: 13; cdr3_nt: TGCGCCAGCACGGTACAGGATGGTGAAAAACTGTTTTTT; cdr3_aa: CASTVQDGEKLFF
clone_size: .; v_call: TRBV19; d_call: TRBD1; j_call: TRBJ1-1; cdr3_length: 14; cdr3_nt: TGTGCCAGTAGTACGGGACAGATGAACACTGAAGCTTTCTTT; cdr3_aa: CASSTGQMNTEAFF
clone_size: .; v_call: TRBV5-1; d_call: .; j_call: TRBJ1-2; cdr3_length: 16; cdr3_nt: TGCGCCAGCAGCTTGTTAGGGGAGGGGGGCATCTATGGCTACACCTTC; cdr3_aa: CASSLLGEGGIYGYTF
clone_size: few; v_call: TRBV6-6; d_call: TRBD2; j_call: TRBJ2-1; cdr3_length: 16; cdr3_nt: TGTGCCAGCAGTCCCGGACTAGCGGGGGTCTACAATGAGCAGTTCTTC; cdr3_aa: CASSPGLAGVYNEQFF
clone_size: .; v_call: TRBV5-1; d_call: .; j_call: TRBJ1-5; cdr3_length: 13; cdr3_nt: TGCGCCAGCAGCGACACAGGGAATCAGCCCCAGCATTTT; cdr3_aa: CASSDTGNQPQHF